The clone carrying this T cell receptor (beta chain) was observed many times. Antigen: not known. The data stem from a study of T-cell reconstitution after alpha-beta-depleted transplantation in children. Findings and caveats of the study: Diversity and T-cell counts at one year after transplant derived mostly from new T cells. Reported findings indicate that, about two months after transplant, alpha-beta T cells came from several hundred expanded clones, which were derived from non-depleted graft cells. Surviving recipient T cells and thymic progenitors produced the high day-60 TCRbeta diversity seen in some patients.

Preparing the TCRbeta library involved the use of unique molecular identifiers. MiXCR, applied by TCRdb to the PCR reads, yields one record per CDR3 protein. The sample comprises 250,000 to 300,000 distinct CDR3 sequences, 11% of which are singletons, and roughly a quarter rests with the top ten. The CDR3 contains 15 residues. The germline gives CDR1 SEHNR, CDR2 FQNEAQ (reference sequence). V lost 5 bases and J lost 0, with 13 bases in between. The sample was peripheral blood, taken 180 days after TCRalphabeta/CD19-depleted stem cell transplant. The chain combines TRBV7-9 with TRBJ2-5; D gene unclear. The TCR originated in a male patient between 2 and 15 years old who had a stem cell transplant for chronic granulomatous disease, so the T cells may come from the graft donor. The CDR3 loop reads CASSPARRYQETQYF. The CDR3, as DNA: TGTGCCAGCAGCCCCGCGCGTAGGTACCAAGAGACCCAGTACTTC.